The clone carrying this TCR beta chain was seen more than once but under ten times. Its specificity is unknown. The data were taken from a study of early stage breast cancer tumors. Using immunoSEQ multiplex PCR, the repertoire was profiled, and TCRdb retains in-frame clones only, with some absent. The sample has tens of thousands of clones; roughly 69% are singletons. Study results and caveats: Tumors had 2.5 to 3-fold higher T cell density and higher clonality than adjacent normal breast tissue. In about 90% of the 16 patients, blood comparison separated tumor from normal breast.

The sample comprised blood. This receptor was identified in a person aged 45 to 59 with breast cancer.

CDR3 sequence reads: CASRGTGGDGYTF. The CDR3 bases are TGTGCCAGCAGAGGGACAGGGGGGGATGGCTACACCTTC. This sequence joins TRBV6-5 and TRBJ1-2; 11 bases map to TRBD1. V trimming: 6 bases; J trimming: 6 bases; junction bases outside the gene matches: 3. CDR3 size: 13 residues. The germline V gene has CDR1 MNHEY and CDR2 SVGAGI.